What follows are 7 T cell receptor beta chains derived from one specimen sequenced in a study of CD8 T cells in ankylosing spondylitis. Study observations and caveats: What appeared characteristic of ankylosing spondylitis blood was a TCR beta motif of several highly homologous variants.

Each CDR3 protein gets one entry after TCRdb re-called the 5' RACE reads with MiXCR. The sample has 100,000 to 150,000 distinct CDR3 sequences; more than 15% are singletons. These receptors are not linked to any known antigen. The sequenced sample consisted of blood, either unsorted or a sorted T cell fraction (not recorded which). The receptors were gathered from a male donor with ankylosing spondylitis.

In its sample, this clonotype was seen a few times. The chain recombines TRBV11-1 with TRBJ2-1; TRBD1 might be the D (7 bases). From germline, CDR1 is SGHAT and CDR2 FQDESV (reference sequence). The CDR3 has 14 amino acids. V was cut by 2 bases and J by 9 bases, with 14 bases left in between. As DNA, the CDR3 is TGTGCCAGCAGCTTACAGGGGGGTGTCGGTGAGCAGTTCTTC. It is translated as CASSLQGGVGEQFF.

The rearrangement links TRBV7-9 to TRBJ1-2, with TRBD1 identical over 10 bases. This CDR3 comprises 14 residues. Germline loops: CDR1 SEHNR, CDR2 FQNEAQ (reference sequence). J lost 2 bases, V lost 3 bases, and 0 bases had no gene match. Written as DNA, the CDR3 is TGTGCCAGCAGCTTGGGACAGGGGAACTATGGCTACACCTTC. It specifies CASSLGQGNYGYTF.

The V call is TRBV12-3 or TRBV12-4, the J call TRBJ2-7; weak D call: TRBD2 (5 bases). V was pared by 6 bases and J by 0 bases, with 9 bases between. The CDR3 consists of 13 residues. As DNA, the CDR3 is TGTGCCAGCAGCGGACTGAGCTCCTACGAGCAGTACTTC. This gives the protein CASSGLSSYEQYF.

The chain is built from TRBV27 and TRBJ2-7, with D perhaps TRBD2 (5 bases). The CDR3 is 14 residues long. The V end was cut by 5 bases, the J end by 2 bases, with 13 bases between. CDR1 is MNHEY, CDR2 SMNVEV, per germline (reference sequence). The CDR3 sequence is CASSPPGEAYEQYF. The CDR3 DNA is TGTGCCAGCAGTCCCCCCGGGGAAGCCTACGAGCAGTACTTC.

This clonotype appeared a few times. This sequence joins TRBV7-9 and TRBJ2-7; 7 bases align to TRBD1. V gave up 1 base and J gave up 5 bases; unmatched junction bases: 2. The CDR3 is 13 residues long. Germline V CDR1 and CDR2: SEHNR, FQNEAQ (reference sequence). CDR3 sequence (DNA): TGTGCCAGCAGCTTAGGGCAGGGGGACGAGCAGTACTTC. Translating gives CASSLGQGDEQYF. The full variable domain, rest sourced from reference TRBV7-9 and TRBJ2-7, is DTGVSQNPRHKITKRGQNVTFRCDPISEHNRLYWYRQTLGQGPEFLTYFQNEAQLEKSRLLSDRFSAERPKGSFSTLEIQRTEQGDSAMYLCASSLGQGDEQYFGPGTRLTVT.

The chain has TRBV7-8 and TRBJ1-2; 7 nucleotides agree with TRBD1. The CDR3 is made up of 13 amino acids. The J segment lost 4 bases and the V segment lost 6 bases, leaving 5 bases of the junction unmatched. Germline V gives CDR1 SGHVS, CDR2 FQNEAQ. In nucleotides, the CDR3 is TGTGCCAGCAGTTACCGGGACAGCTATGGCTACACCTTC. Its protein product is CASSYRDSYGYTF. Drawing the rest from reference TRBV7-8 and TRBJ1-2, the complete variable domain is GAGVSQSPRYKVAKRGQDVALRCDPISGHVSLFWYQQALGQGPEFLTYFQNEAQLDKSGLPSDRFFAERPEGSVSTLKIQRTQQEDSAVYLCASSYRDSYGYTFGSGTRLTVV.

This clonotype was recorded a few times. The V and J genes are TRBV28 and TRBJ2-7, with TRBD2 identical over 10 bases. This CDR3 spans 17 amino acids. CDR1 is MDHEN and CDR2 is SYDVKM in the germline V gene. The V and J ends lost 7 bases and 3 bases, in that order; junction bases with no gene match: 15. In nucleotides, the CDR3 is TGTGCCAGCACAAGCGGGAGGGCCTCTAACCCTTTCTACGAGCAGTACTTC. Encoded protein: CASTSGRASNPFYEQYF.